This T cell receptor beta chain came from a study of T-cell memory formation after mild COVID-19. This CDR3 spans 18 amino acids. Trimming removed 3 bases from V and 1 base from J, with 20 bases in between. TCRdb passed the 5' RACE reads through MiXCR, listing each CDR3 protein once. Of about 470,000 distinct CDR3 sequences listed, roughly 25% are singletons. General study findings and limits: Pre-infection memory showed some responding clones, and this suggested that cross-reactive memory joined.

Concerning this clonotype itself: The antigen is unknown.

Sequenced: PBMCs or a T cell subset sorted from them (not recorded which). The TCR sequence derives from an adult woman who had mild COVID-19 (a few samples of this study predate the infection). Cell type and time point are not known. The V and J genes are TRBV12-3 or TRBV12-4 and TRBJ2-3; TRBD2 might be the D (6 bases). The DNA of the CDR3 is TGTGCCAGCAGTTTCTTCGCCACTCGCGGGGCAGGCACAGATACGCAGTATTTT. It encodes CASSFFATRGAGTDTQYF.